This TCR beta chain was identified in a study of T cell responses to AZD1222 COVID-19 vaccine. Whole-study results and caveats: It was only a handful of AZD1222 recipients who were seropositive at baseline. Clonal diversity may have been underestimated in mostly white British donors.

A note on this clone: The antigen remains unidentified.

Clones were sequenced by immunoSEQ multiplex PCR, and TCRdb holds only the in-frame ones, with some missing. This table holds about 120,000 clones, 70% to 90% found once. This receptor was taken from an adult who received the AZD1222 COVID-19 vaccine. Sequences were derived from peripheral blood, sampled 28 days after the second AZD1222 dose.

CDR3 bases: TGTGCCAGCAGCTTAAGCGGGGGGCCTAATACGCAGTATTTT. Translating it yields CASSLSGGPNTQYF. J is TRBJ2-3 and V is TRBV7-3, with 8 bases identical to TRBD2. The CDR3 is 14 amino acids. J gave up 7 bases and V 1 base, and 4 bases lay outside the gene matches. CDR1 SGHTA and CDR2 FQGTGA come from the germline V gene. The full variable domain, with the rest looked up from reference TRBV7-3 and TRBJ2-3, is GAGVSQTPSNKVTEKGKYVELRCDPISGHTALYWYRQSLGQGPEFLIYFQGTGAADDSGLPNDRFFAVRPEGSVSTLKIQRTERGDSAVYLCASSLSGGPNTQYFGPGTRLTVL.